This is a list of T cell receptor beta chains from one sample in a study of identical twins. TCRdb used MiXCR to reprocess the 5' RACE reads, holding one entry per CDR3 protein. The sample holds nearly 650,000 distinct CDR3 sequences; 7.1% are singletons and the top ten take about 1.5%. This same sample was also part of a study on yellow fever vaccine responses in identical twins.

What was sequenced was PBMCs. Receptor source: a woman between 18 and 29 years old in good health. Each CDR3 is given with its conserved first and last residue. A D gene is named only where the DNA matches it firmly. Clone size is shown for a subset of rows, as once, few, many or a class of expanded clone.

>TRBJ2-7|few|TRBD1|TRBV5-5
TGTGCCAGCAGCCGGGACAGGGGGTCGAGCTCCTACGAGCAGTACTTC
CASSRDRGSSSYEQYF
>TRBJ2-1|NA|TRBD2|TRBV28
TGTGCCAGCACCGGACTAGCGGGATGGGAGCAGTTCTTC
CASTGLAGWEQFF
>TRBJ2-1|NA|TRBD1|TRBV20-1
TGCAGTGAGACAGGGGGCTCCTACAATGAGCAGTTCTTC
CSETGGSYNEQFF
>TRBJ2-4|many|NA|TRBV20-1
TGCAGTGCTAGACCCCGACAGGAACGAAAGAGTCTAGCCAAAAACATTCAGTACTTC
CSARPRQERKSLAKNIQYF
>TRBJ1-2|few|TRBD1|TRBV18
TGTGCCAGCTCATCCCTCTGGACAGGGGAGATTGGCTACACCTTC
CASSSLWTGEIGYTF
>TRBJ2-7|few|TRBD2|TRBV6-5
TGTGCCAGCAGTTCCCCGGGACTAGCGCCCTACGAGCAGTACTTC
CASSSPGLAPYEQYF
>TRBJ1-2|many|NA|TRBV4-1
TGCGCCAGCAGCCAAGAGACGGGGCGGGCTGGCTACACCTTC
CASSQETGRAGYTF
>TRBJ1-1|many|NA|TRBV12-3/TRBV12-4
TGTGCCAGCAGTTTAGATGCAGGGACGGATGAAGCTTTCTTT
CASSLDAGTDEAFF
>TRBJ1-5|NA|NA|TRBV20-1
TGCAGTGCTTACAGGGATAGCAATCAGCCCCAGCATTTT
CSAYRDSNQPQHF
>TRBJ2-2|few|TRBD1|TRBV10-3
TGTGCCATCAGTGAGTCTCCAGGGGGGAACACCGGGGAGCTGTTTTTT
CAISESPGGNTGELFF
>TRBJ1-3|NA|NA|TRBV3-1
TGTGCCAGCAGCCAAGGGCGTCGAATATCTGGAAACACCATATATTTT
CASSQGRRISGNTIYF
>TRBJ1-4|NA|NA|TRBV11-2
TGTGCCAGCAGCTTTACCGAAAAACTGTTTTTT
CASSFTEKLFF
>TRBJ2-5|many|TRBD1|TRBV28
TGTGCCAGCAGTTCCGCTACAGGGGGAGGAGAGACCCAGTACTTC
CASSSATGGGETQYF
>TRBJ2-7|NA|NA|TRBV28
TGTGCCAGCAGTCCCCCCGGAGGAGCCCTGTATAAGCAGTACTTC
CASSPPGGALYKQYF
>TRBJ2-5|many|NA|TRBV5-1
TGCGCCAGCAGCTTGGGTTACTACCTGGGGGAGACCCAGTACTTC
CASSLGYYLGETQYF
>TRBJ2-1|NA|TRBD2|TRBV18
TGTGCCAGCTCACCATGGGGACTAGCGGGAATTGAGCAGTTCTTC
CASSPWGLAGIEQFF
>TRBJ2-3|NA|TRBD2|TRBV10-2
TGCGCCAGCAGTGAGACTCCGGGACTAGCGGGAGGGCTCCAGTATTTT
CASSETPGLAGGLQYF
>TRBJ1-5|few|NA|TRBV4-1
TGCGCCAGCAGCCAAGAAAACCCCAGGGGCCTCAATCAGCCCCAGCATTTT
CASSQENPRGLNQPQHF
>TRBJ1-2|few|NA|TRBV28
TGTGCCAGCAGTTCCTCGACCGACTTTAACTATGGCTACACCTTC
CASSSSTDFNYGYTF
>TRBJ2-7|NA|NA|TRBV5-1
TGCGCCAGCAGCCAAAAAAGGACGGGCTACTCCTACGAGCAGTACTTC
CASSQKRTGYSYEQYF
>TRBJ1-1|many|TRBD1|TRBV5-1
TGCGCCAGCAGCCTTACCGGGACAGGGGTTCCCCCGAAGAACACTGAAGCTTTCTTT
CASSLTGTGVPPKNTEAFF
>TRBJ2-2|few|TRBD2|TRBV7-2
TGTGCCAGCAGCTTAGCTAGCGGGGGGTCGAACACCGGGGAGCTGTTTTTT
CASSLASGGSNTGELFF
>TRBJ2-5|once|NA|TRBV15
TGTGCCACCAGCTCGGGAACGACCCAGTACTTC
CATSSGTTQYF
>TRBJ2-7|NA|NA|TRBV3-1
TGTGCCAGCAGCCAAGCGGGCAGAACCTACGAGCAGTACTTC
CASSQAGRTYEQYF
>TRBJ2-1|NA|TRBD2|TRBV5-1
TGCGCCAGCAGCCCCGGGACTAGCGGGGTTGAGCAGTTCTTC
CASSPGTSGVEQFF
>TRBJ1-2|many|NA|TRBV5-1
TGCGCCAGCAGCTACAACGCCGACAGCTATGGCTACACCTTC
CASSYNADSYGYTF
>TRBJ2-1|NA|NA|TRBV12-3/TRBV12-4
TGTGCCAGCAGCCCGGACGGTATCTCCTACAATGAGCAGTTCTTC
CASSPDGISYNEQFF
>TRBJ1-1|NA|TRBD1|TRBV5-5
TGTGCCAGCAGCTTGCCGGACAGGGATGCCACTGAAGCTTTCTTT
CASSLPDRDATEAFF
>TRBJ1-1|NA|NA|TRBV6-1
TGTGCCTGCCAAAACCTGGAGACTGAAGCTTTCTTT
CACQNLETEAFF
>TRBJ2-2|many|TRBD2|TRBV4-2
TGTGCCAGCAGCCAAGATTGGCTAGCGGAACCACCCGGGGAGCTGTTTTTT
CASSQDWLAEPPGELFF
>TRBJ1-1|many|NA|TRBV15
TGTGCCACCAGCGCGGACACTGAAGCTTTCTTT
CATSADTEAFF
>TRBJ2-7|NA|TRBD2|TRBV3-1
TGTGCCAGCAGCTCCGTACTAGCGGGAAGGGAGCAGTACTTC
CASSSVLAGREQYF
>TRBJ2-5|NA|NA|TRBV7-2
TGTGCCAGCAGCTGGGAGCCTGGGCGAGAGACCCAGTACTTC
CASSWEPGRETQYF
>TRBJ2-1|few|TRBD1|TRBV24-1
TGTGCCACCAGCACACAACGACAGGGGACCTACAATGAGCAGTTCTTC
CATSTQRQGTYNEQFF
>TRBJ2-3|many|NA|TRBV5-1
TGCGCCAGCAGCTTGGAGGGGCTCCGCACAGATACGCAGTATTTT
CASSLEGLRTDTQYF